The rows below give T cell receptor beta chains drawn from one sample of a study. TCRdb re-called the RT-PCR reads through MiXCR, storing one row per CDR3 protein. Of around 700,000 distinct CDR3 sequences in the sample, about 14% are singletons; the top ten hold 3.6%. The sequenced sample consisted of memory CD4+ T cells from blood. These receptors were taken from a female donor in good health, serving as a healthy control. The CDR3 runs from the conserved cysteine through the conserved F or W. D genes are given only for firm matches. Only some rows state a clone size, as once, few, many or a class for expanded clones.

DNA: TGTGCCAGCAGTTCCCGGGACGACTATGGCTACACCTTC
CDR3: CASSSRDDYGYTF
D: NA
size: many
J: TRBJ1-2
V: TRBV6-5

DNA: TGTGCCAGCAGCTTAGTAGGGACTAGCGGGGGAGGTACGGATACGCAGTATTTT
CDR3: CASSLVGTSGGGTDTQYF
D: TRBD2
size: NA
J: TRBJ2-3
V: TRBV7-2

DNA: TGCAGTGCTAGAGTTGGGAGCGGGGGGCTCGGGCAGTACTTC
CDR3: CSARVGSGGLGQYF
D: TRBD2
size: many
J: TRBJ2-7
V: TRBV20-1

DNA: TGCGCCAGCAGCCCCGACGTATTTTATAATTCACCCCTCCACTTT
CDR3: CASSPDVFYNSPLHF
D: NA
size: few
J: TRBJ1-6
V: TRBV4-3

DNA: TGTGCCAGCAGTTTATGGAGCGGGAGGGACTCCTACAATGAGCAGTTCTTC
CDR3: CASSLWSGRDSYNEQFF
D: TRBD2
size: NA
J: TRBJ2-1
V: TRBV27

DNA: TGCGCCAGCAGCCTGGCGGGACTAGTAAGATCCTACGAGCAGTACTTC
CDR3: CASSLAGLVRSYEQYF
D: TRBD2
size: few
J: TRBJ2-7
V: TRBV5-1

DNA: TGCAGTGCCCCCAAGGCGGGAGGTGAAAAACTGTTTTTT
CDR3: CSAPKAGGEKLFF
D: NA
size: few
J: TRBJ1-4
V: TRBV20-1

DNA: TGTGCCAGCAGCCAAGATTGGACAATTCAAGAGACCCAGTACTTC
CDR3: CASSQDWTIQETQYF
D: NA
size: NA
J: TRBJ2-5
V: TRBV3-1

DNA: TGTGCCAGCGGGCACTTTCAAGAGACCCAGTACTTC
CDR3: CASGHFQETQYF
D: NA
size: few
J: TRBJ2-5
V: TRBV12-3/TRBV12-4

DNA: TGCGCCAGCAGCTTGGGAAGCGTCTACAATGAGCAGTTCTTC
CDR3: CASSLGSVYNEQFF
D: NA
size: few
J: TRBJ2-1
V: TRBV5-1

DNA: TGTGCCTGGAAAGGGGCGGGGGCCACAGATACGCAGTATTTT
CDR3: CAWKGAGATDTQYF
D: NA
size: few
J: TRBJ2-3
V: TRBV30

DNA: TGTGCCAGCAGCTCCCCCATGGGGACCCAGTACTTC
CDR3: CASSSPMGTQYF
D: NA
size: NA
J: TRBJ2-5
V: TRBV11-2

DNA: TGTGCCAGCCCTTTCCGGACAGGGGGCTGTGAAAAACTGTTTTTT
CDR3: CASPFRTGGCEKLFF
D: TRBD1
size: many
J: TRBJ1-4
V: TRBV27

DNA: TGCAGTGCTAGATTAGCCGCTGAGAACTATGGCTACACCTTC
CDR3: CSARLAAENYGYTF
D: NA
size: NA
J: TRBJ1-2
V: TRBV20-1

DNA: TGTGCCAGCTCACCTCTCAAGATTAACTATGGCTACACCTTC
CDR3: CASSPLKINYGYTF
D: NA
size: NA
J: TRBJ1-2
V: TRBV18

DNA: TGTGCCACCAGGAGGGATAATTCACCCCTCCACTTT
CDR3: CATRRDNSPLHF
D: NA
size: few
J: TRBJ1-6
V: TRBV27

DNA: TGCGCCAGCAGCTGGACAGGGGGGTCCTACAATGAGCAGTTCTTC
CDR3: CASSWTGGSYNEQFF
D: TRBD1
size: many
J: TRBJ2-1
V: TRBV5-1

DNA: TGCAGTGCTAGTCAACTAGGCCACAAGCAGTACTTC
CDR3: CSASQLGHKQYF
D: NA
size: NA
J: TRBJ2-7
V: TRBV20-1

DNA: TGTGCCAGCAGCTTGTTGGCACAGGACTATGGCTACACCTTC
CDR3: CASSLLAQDYGYTF
D: NA
size: few
J: TRBJ1-2
V: TRBV5-5

DNA: TGTGCCAGCAGTTTAGAAGTAAATGAGCAGTTCTTC
CDR3: CASSLEVNEQFF
D: NA
size: many
J: TRBJ2-1
V: TRBV12-3/TRBV12-4

DNA: TGCAGTGCTATCGGAGCGGGAGCCTCAGATACGCAGTATTTT
CDR3: CSAIGAGASDTQYF
D: TRBD2
size: NA
J: TRBJ2-3
V: TRBV20-1

DNA: TGTGCCAGCAGTCTAACAGGGACCTATGGCTACACCTTC
CDR3: CASSLTGTYGYTF
D: NA
size: many
J: TRBJ1-2
V: TRBV6-2/TRBV6-3